Presented here are 16 T cell receptor beta chains from one specimen sequenced in a study of shared clonotypes between healthy human individuals (dated by TCRdb to about 2020). The library relied on the immunoSEQ multiplex PCR assay. What TCRdb holds here is the immuneACCESS table cut down to in-frame rearrangements. Part of the clones is not present; checked against another copy, under half of the missing clones reflect an unresolved V gene, and the others are unexplained. The sample table records roughly 1,800,000 clones; around 96% of these occur just once. The ten most abundant clones make up under 1.5% of the sample. CD8 naive samples were obtained by positive selection for CCR7 among CD45RO-negative cells, yielding a CD45RA+CCR7+ population from which TemRA cells were excluded. Sequencing was done on a sample of naive CD8+ T cells sorted from blood. In light of the paper, this sample's cell subset or site label describes: CD45RA+CCR7+. The source of these receptors is a man aged 18 to 30 in good health.

This chain links TRBV27 with TRBJ1-5; 8 bases line up with TRBD1. V was clipped by 6 bases and J by 4 bases; unmatched bases: 5. The CDR3 has 14 residues. Germline assignment: CDR1 MNHEY and CDR2 SMNVEV (reference sequence). Here the CDR3 DNA reads TGTGCCAGCAGCGGACAGGGTGAAAATCAGCCCCAGCATTTT. Its translation is CASSGQGENQPQHF.

The J gene is TRBJ1-2, the V gene TRBV6-1, with unresolved D. The CDR3 runs 13 residues. Trimming took 1 base from V and 4 from J, leaving 7 bases between them. The germline V gene encodes CDR1 MNHNS and CDR2 SASEGT. The CDR3 DNA reads as TGTGCCAGCAGTGAAGGGCTCAGCTATGGCTACACCTTC. Amino acids: CASSEGLSYGYTF.

The V call is TRBV7-9, the J call TRBJ2-7; 11 positions match TRBD1. Germline V gene lookup returns CDR1 SEHNR and CDR2 FQNEAQ (reference sequence). The CDR3 length is 14 residues. V gave up 5 bases and J gave up 3 bases; unmatched junction bases: 3. In DNA, the CDR3 is TGTGCCAGCAGCGGGACAGGGGGTTTCTACGAGCAGTACTTC. Translated: CASSGTGGFYEQYF.

The gene calls are TRBV10-2 and TRBJ2-1, with D tentatively TRBD1 (5 bases). Trimming stripped 4 bases from V and 6 bases from J, with 7 bases between. This CDR3 has 12 residues. Germline CDR1 is WSHSY and CDR2 is SAAADI. The CDR3 DNA sequence: TGCGCCAGCAGTGTGACAGCCAATGAGCAGTTCTTC. Amino acids: CASSVTANEQFF.

CDR3 bases: TGCGCCAGCAGCCAAGGCCCGACTAGCGAGGAGACCCAGTACTTC. Amino acid sequence: CASSQGPTSEETQYF. The chain recombines TRBV4-1 with TRBJ2-5, with 8 bases that match TRBD2. Trimming at V came to 1 base and at J to 5 bases, leaving 6 bases not matched to a gene. The germline gives CDR1 MGHRA, CDR2 YSYEKL. There are 15 residues in the CDR3.

This clone was counted a single time. This chain links TRBV25-1 with TRBJ1-1; tentative D call: TRBD1 (6 bases). The CDR3 runs 13 residues. CDR1 and CDR2 from the germline V gene are MGHDK and SYGVNS. V gave up 4 bases and J gave up 2 bases, with 8 bases separating them. The CDR3 region is CASSAQGNTEAFF. The CDR3 nucleotides read TGTGCCAGCAGTGCACAGGGTAACACTGAAGCTTTCTTT.

This chain joins TRBV7-9 and TRBJ2-4, with D tentatively TRBD1 (6 bases). This CDR3 is built from 16 residues. Germline assignment: CDR1 SEHNR and CDR2 FQNEAQ (reference sequence). The V gene lost 5 bases and the J gene lost 0 bases, with 14 bases spanning the gap. The CDR3 reads CASSAATGIAKNIQYF. The CDR3 coding sequence is TGTGCCAGCAGCGCTGCGACAGGCATAGCCAAAAACATTCAGTACTTC.

The chain links TRBV9 to TRBJ1-2, with D uncertain. Germline V gives CDR1 SGDLS, CDR2 YYNGEE. The V end lost 4 bases, the J end lost 3 bases, and 13 bases lay between the germline ends. The CDR3 contains 14 residues. CDR3 protein: CASSPEGTYYGYTF. The CDR3 nucleotides are TGTGCCAGCAGCCCGGAGGGAACCTACTATGGCTACACCTTC.

This chain joins TRBV19 and TRBJ2-1, with 8 positions matching TRBD2. J lost 5 bases, V lost 7 bases, and 4 bases had no gene match. Germline V gene sequence: CDR1 LNHDA, CDR2 SQIVND (reference sequence). CDR3 length: 13 amino acids. The CDR3 loop is CASTRGGHNEQFF. CDR3 in DNA: TGTGCCAGTACCCGGGGGGGGCACAATGAGCAGTTCTTC.

This chain links TRBV6-5 with TRBJ2-1; D tentatively reads TRBD1 or TRBD2 (5 bases each). Germline CDR1 reads MNHEY; CDR2 reads SVGAGI. The germline V and J ends were trimmed by 5 bases and 7 bases, with 15 bases remaining between them. This CDR3 contains 14 residues. CDR3 bases: TGTGCCAGCAGTGGGACCACAGCGACTAATGAGCAGTTCTTC. Translation: CASSGTTATNEQFF.

V and J are TRBV30 and TRBJ1-6; a weak D match, TRBD1 (6 bases). Germline V gives CDR1 GTSNPN, CDR2 SVGIG (reference sequence). The CDR3 sequence is 15 residues long. V lost 3 bases to trimming and J lost 2 bases, with 11 bases between them. CDR3 in DNA: TGTGCCTGGAGGGTGGGGGGCACCTATAATTCACCCCTCCACTTT. It is translated as CAWRVGGTYNSPLHF. Supplemented by reference TRBV30 and TRBJ1-6, the full variable domain reads SQTIHQWPATLVQPVGSPLSLECTVEGTSNPNLYWYRQAAGRGLQLLFYSVGIGQISSEVPQNLSASRPQDRQFILSSKKLLLSDSGFYLCAWRVGGTYNSPLHFGNGTRLTVT.

The chain is built from TRBV7-6 and TRBJ2-1, with D uncertain. The CDR3 sequence is 13 residues long. CDR1 is SGHVS, CDR2 FNYEAQ, per germline. V shed 4 bases and J shed 9 bases, with 13 bases lying between them. The CDR3 nucleotides are TGTGCCAGCAGCTCCGTAGCCGGGCTTGAGCAGTTCTTC. Residues: CASSSVAGLEQFF. Together with reference TRBV7-6 and TRBJ2-1, the CDR3 gives the full variable domain: GAGVSQSPRYKVTKRGQDVALRCDPISGHVSLYWYRQALGQGPEFLTYFNYEAQQDKSGLPNDRFSAERPEGSISTLTIQRTEQRDSAMYRCASSSVAGLEQFFGPGTRLTVL.

The chain joins TRBV27 to TRBJ2-5; no clear D. The V gene lost 1 base and the J gene lost 1 base, with 7 bases spanning the gap. The CDR3 loop spans 14 amino acids. The V gene's germline CDR1 is MNHEY and CDR2 SMNVEV (reference sequence). This chain's CDR3 is CASSLLGIQETQYF. For the CDR3, the DNA is TGTGCCAGCAGTTTATTAGGTATCCAAGAGACCCAGTACTTC.

On this clone: At the DNA level, this CDR3 is encoded by other sequences in the same sample as well. V is TRBV7-2 and J is TRBJ2-1; no firm D call. Between the trimmed V and J ends, which lost 2 bases and 4 bases, there was a span of 6 bases. This CDR3 comprises 13 residues. Per the germline V gene, CDR1 is SGHTA and CDR2 is FQGNSA. The CDR3 sequence: CASSLTSYNEQFF. Here the CDR3 DNA reads TGTGCCAGCAGCTTAACCAGTTACAATGAGCAGTTCTTC. The complete variable domain, with remaining parts taken from reference TRBV7-2 and TRBJ2-1, reads GAGVSQSPSNKVTEKGKDVELRCDPISGHTALYWYRQSLGQGLEFLIYFQGNSAPDKSGLPSDRFSAERTGGSVSTLTIQRTQQEDSAVYLCASSLTSYNEQFFGPGTRLTVL.

This rearrangement joins TRBV27 to TRBJ2-3; 10 bases agree with TRBD2. With 0 bases clipped from V and 5 bases from J, the junction kept 5 bases outside the gene matches. Looked up from germline, CDR1 is MNHEY and CDR2 is SMNVEV (reference sequence). This CDR3 is built from 16 residues. CDR3 residues: CASSLSTSGVIDTQYF. The CDR3 nucleotides read TGTGCCAGCAGTTTATCAACTAGCGGGGTTATAGATACGCAGTATTTT.

The J gene is TRBJ2-7, the V gene TRBV5-8; D uncertain. Germline assignment: CDR1 SGHTS and CDR2 YDEGEE. V was pared by 2 bases and J by 5 bases, with 14 bases between. This CDR3 comprises 14 residues. The CDR3 loop reads CASSLVGSRHEQYF. The CDR3, as DNA: TGTGCCAGCAGCTTAGTTGGGTCCAGGCACGAGCAGTACTTC.